The 13 T cell receptor beta chains listed next were all sequenced from one sample in a study of blood T cells in healthy people across ages (dated by TCRdb to between 2015 and 2016). Library preparation employed 5' RACE. The sample was run on an Illumina HiSeq 2500. A second about 7 to 12 cycle PCR used a sample-barcoded 5' primer and a J-beta primer mix. The public reads were run again by TCRdb, first through fastp at Q25 and then through MiXCR, and only productive beta chains were kept. Rows matching on CDR3 protein sequence are summarized as one entry with the most common DNA and genes. This sample is represented by 850,000 or so distinct CDR3 sequences; 25% to 35% of them were singletons. The ten largest clones capture 15% to 20% of the sample. Sequenced sample: blood. The receptors here all came from a woman older than 75 in good health.

This clonotype was counted many times. The V gene is TRBV20-1, the J gene TRBJ1-5, with D tentatively TRBD1 (6 bases). CDR1 is DFQATT, CDR2 SNEGSKA, per germline (reference sequence). The length of the CDR3 is 17 residues. V dropped 5 bases and J dropped 2 bases, with 22 bases sitting between them. The CDR3 reads CSAGVGFYRVGNQPQHF. CDR3 nucleotide sequence: TGCAGTGCTGGAGTTGGGTTTTACAGGGTGGGCAATCAGCCCCAGCATTTT.

The chain joins TRBV10-3 to TRBJ2-7; D not certain. This CDR3 is built from 12 residues. Germline CDR1 and CDR2: ENHRY and SYGVKD. Trimming removed 6 bases at V and 2 bases at J, with 8 bases between. The CDR3 loop is CAISGDPYEQYF. CDR3 sequence (DNA): TGTGCCATCAGCGGCGACCCCTACGAGCAGTACTTC.

The V call is TRBV20-1, the J call TRBJ2-7; D might be TRBD1 (6 bases). The CDR3 contains 12 residues. The V gene lost 7 bases and the J gene lost 2 bases, with 12 bases spanning the gap. Germline V gene lookup returns CDR1 DFQATT and CDR2 SNEGSKA (reference sequence). Here the CDR3 DNA reads TGCAGTGTCGAGAGGGGGACCTACGAGCAGTACTTC. Its protein product is CSVERGTYEQYF.

In this sample, this clonotype turned up many times. The rearrangement joins TRBV12-3 or TRBV12-4 to TRBJ1-1; D ambiguous. The CDR3 is 16 amino acids. Trimming removed 0 bases at V and 1 base at J, with 12 bases between. This CDR3 reads CASSLALRLTNTEAFF. The CDR3 nucleotides are TGTGCCAGCAGTTTAGCTCTTCGGCTCACGAACACTGAAGCTTTCTTT.

This clonotype was seen at least ten times. The chain couples TRBV7-2 to TRBJ1-2; D not certain. Trimming left V 1 base short and J 6 bases short, with 12 bases between. Germline V CDR1 and CDR2: SGHTA, FQGNSA. CDR3 length equals 14 residues. CDR3 DNA: TGTGCCAGCAGCTTAGGTGGCACCCGAAATGGCTACACCTTC. Residues: CASSLGGTRNGYTF.

This clonotype was detected a few times. A single base separates this from a much larger clone, so it may be a read error. The chain joins TRBV7-2 to TRBJ1-4, with a weak D call TRBD1 (6 bases). Germline loops: CDR1 SGHTA, CDR2 FQGNSA. CDR3 length: 14 residues. This CDR3 reads CASSPTGPNEKRFF. The CDR3, as DNA: TGTGCCAGCAGCCCGACAGGCCCCAATGAAAAACGGTTTTTT. Full variable domain (outside the CDR3, taken from reference TRBV7-2 and TRBJ1-4): GAGVSQSPSNKVTEKGKDVELRCDPISGHTALYWYRQSLGQGLEFLIYFQGNSAPDKSGLPSDRFSAERTGGSVSTLTIQRTQQEDSAVYLCASSPTGPNEKRFFGSGTQLSVL.

Ten or more counts support this clonotype. The chain combines TRBV4-1 with TRBJ2-3; D is possibly TRBD1 (6 bases). The CDR3 runs to 16 residues. Trimming left V 0 bases short and J 2 bases short, with 12 bases between. Per germline, CDR1 MGHRA and CDR2 YSYEKL. The CDR3 DNA follows: TGCGCCAGCAGCCAAGAATCGACAGGCAACACAGATACGCAGTATTTT. Its protein is CASSQESTGNTDTQYF.

This clonotype was seen ten or more times. The V call is TRBV21-1, the J call TRBJ2-6. TRBV21-1 is given as a pseudogene. The CDR3 covers 14 residues. The CDR3 bases are TGTGCCAGCAGCAATGAATCTGGGGCCAACGTCCTGACTTTC. As protein: CASSNESGANVLTF.

There are a few counts of this clonotype. The V gene is TRBV20-1, the J gene TRBJ2-1; D possibly corresponds to TRBD1 (6 bases). Germline V CDR1 and CDR2: DFQATT, SNEGSKA (reference sequence). V lost 0 bases, J lost 4 bases, and 16 bases lay in between. CDR3 length: 16 amino acids. CDR3 coding DNA: TGCAGTGCTAGAGATCGCCTGACAGGATCTTACAATGAGCAGTTCTTC. It codes for CSARDRLTGSYNEQFF.

The chain carries TRBV19 and TRBJ1-1; no clear D gene. There are 15 residues in the CDR3. V was shortened by 0 bases and J by 1 base, with 9 bases between the two germline ends. Germline-derived CDR1 and CDR2 are LNHDA and SQIVND (reference sequence). For the CDR3, the DNA is TGTGCCAGTAGTATAGACGGCAGATCGAACACTGAAGCTTTCTTT. Encoded protein: CASSIDGRSNTEAFF.

In the case of this clonotype: Relative to the germline gene, one junction end is altered; a read error may explain this. This chain joins TRBV12-3 or TRBV12-4 and TRBJ2-7; possibly TRBD1 or TRBD2 for D (5 bases each). The length of the CDR3 is 14 residues. CDR3 region: CANSSGRGSYEQYF. The CDR3 bases are TGTGCCAACAGTTCGGGACGGGGATCCTACGAACAGTACTTC.

This clonotype was counted many times. The CDR3 DNA reads TGTGCCAGCAGCCCTATGGTGAGGGGACTTCGGGGAGATACGCAGTATTTT. Translating gives CASSPMVRGLRGDTQYF. The chain uses TRBV7-6 and TRBJ2-3; weak D call: TRBD2 (6 bases). CDR1 is SGHVS, CDR2 FNYEAQ, per germline. This CDR3 has 17 amino acids. V shed 5 bases and J shed 5 bases, with 23 bases lying between them.

The V and J genes are TRBV6-2 or TRBV6-3 and TRBJ2-3, with 10 bases that match TRBD2. Germline values: CDR1 MNHEY, CDR2 SVGEGT. Trimming cost V 6 bases and J 0 bases; bases outside gene matches: 9. CDR3 size: 17 residues. In DNA, the CDR3 is TGTGCCAGCAGCAAGCGGGGGGGTCCGACTAGCACAGATACGCAGTATTTT. This gives the protein CASSKRGGPTSTDTQYF.